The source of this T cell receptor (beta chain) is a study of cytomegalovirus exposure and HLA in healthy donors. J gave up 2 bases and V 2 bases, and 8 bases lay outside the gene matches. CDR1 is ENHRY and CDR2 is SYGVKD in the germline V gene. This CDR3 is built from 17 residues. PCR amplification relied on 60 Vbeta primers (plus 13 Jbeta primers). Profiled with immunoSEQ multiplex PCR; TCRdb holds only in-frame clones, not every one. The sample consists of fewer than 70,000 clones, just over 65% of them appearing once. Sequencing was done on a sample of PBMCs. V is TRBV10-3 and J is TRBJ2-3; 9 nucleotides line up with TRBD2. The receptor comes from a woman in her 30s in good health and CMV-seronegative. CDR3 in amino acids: CAISEIRLADITDTQYF. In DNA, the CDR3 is TGTGCCATCAGTGAGATCCGACTAGCGGATATCACAGATACGCAGTATTTT.